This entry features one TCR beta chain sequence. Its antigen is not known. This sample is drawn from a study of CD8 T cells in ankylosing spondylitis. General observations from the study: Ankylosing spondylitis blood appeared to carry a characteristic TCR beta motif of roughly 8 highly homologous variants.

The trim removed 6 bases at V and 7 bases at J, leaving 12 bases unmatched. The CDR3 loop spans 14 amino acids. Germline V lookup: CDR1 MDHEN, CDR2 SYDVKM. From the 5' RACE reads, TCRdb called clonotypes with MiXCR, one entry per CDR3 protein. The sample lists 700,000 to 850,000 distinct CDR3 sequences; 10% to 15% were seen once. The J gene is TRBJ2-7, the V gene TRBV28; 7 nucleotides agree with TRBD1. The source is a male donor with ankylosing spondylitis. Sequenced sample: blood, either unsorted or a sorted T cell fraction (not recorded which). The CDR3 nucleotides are TGTGCCAGCAGGACAGGGACGGGGTCGGGTGAGCAGTACTTC. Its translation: CASRTGTGSGEQYF.